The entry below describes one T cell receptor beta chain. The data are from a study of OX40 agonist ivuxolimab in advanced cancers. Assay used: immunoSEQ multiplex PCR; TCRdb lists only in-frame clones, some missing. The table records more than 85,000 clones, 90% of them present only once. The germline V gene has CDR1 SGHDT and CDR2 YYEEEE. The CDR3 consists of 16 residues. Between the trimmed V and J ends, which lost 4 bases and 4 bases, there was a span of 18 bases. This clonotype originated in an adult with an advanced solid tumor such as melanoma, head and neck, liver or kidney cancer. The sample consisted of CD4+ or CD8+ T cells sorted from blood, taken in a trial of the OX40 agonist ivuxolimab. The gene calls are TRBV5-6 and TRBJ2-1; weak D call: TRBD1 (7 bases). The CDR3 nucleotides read TGTGCCAGCAGCATGTATATCAGGGGGGTTTACAATGAGCAGTTCTTC. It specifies CASSMYIRGVYNEQFF.